In its sample, the clone carrying this T cell receptor (beta chain) was seen a few times. Trimming removed 6 bases from V and 9 bases from J, with 15 bases in between. From germline, CDR1 is SNHLY and CDR2 FYNNEI. The CDR3 has 14 residues. This specimen belongs to a study of blood T cell repertoires in COVID-19. Profiled with immunoSEQ multiplex PCR; TCRdb holds only in-frame clones, not every one. The top ten hold around an eighth of the sample, which has about 100,000 clones, roughly 85% seen once. The chain combines TRBV2 with TRBJ1-6, with a possible D match to TRBD1 (6 bases). The receptor was isolated from a woman in her 70s with acute or convalescent COVID-19. Sequencing used peripheral blood. The CDR3: CASRDSHDGSPLHF. The CDR3 nucleotides read TGTGCCAGCAGGGACAGTCACGATGGTTCACCCCTCCACTTT. The variable domain in full, with the rest retrieved from reference TRBV2 and TRBJ1-6, is EPEVTQTPSHQVTQMGQEVILRCVPISNHLYFYWYRQILGQKVEFLVSFYNNEISEKSEIFDDQFSVERPDGSNFTLKIRSTKLEDSAMYFCASRDSHDGSPLHFGNGTRLTVT.